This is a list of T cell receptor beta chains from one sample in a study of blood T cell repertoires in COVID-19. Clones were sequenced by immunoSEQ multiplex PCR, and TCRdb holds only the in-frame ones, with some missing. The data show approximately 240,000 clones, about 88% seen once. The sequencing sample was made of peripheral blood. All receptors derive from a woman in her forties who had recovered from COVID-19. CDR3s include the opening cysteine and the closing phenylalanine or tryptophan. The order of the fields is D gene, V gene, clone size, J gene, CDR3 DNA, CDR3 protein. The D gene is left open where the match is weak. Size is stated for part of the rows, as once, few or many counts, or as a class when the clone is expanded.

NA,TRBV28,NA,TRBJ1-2,TGTGCCAGCAGAGTACAGGGCGGCTATGGCTACACCTTC,CASRVQGGYGYTF
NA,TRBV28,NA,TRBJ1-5,TGTGCCAGCACACCCGGAGGGCCTCACAATCAGCCCCAGCATTTT,CASTPGGPHNQPQHF
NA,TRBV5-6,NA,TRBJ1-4,TGTGCCAGCAGCTTGCGCCGGACAGCCACAAATGAAAAACTGTTTTTT,CASSLRRTATNEKLFF
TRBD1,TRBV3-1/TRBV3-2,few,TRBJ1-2,TGTGCCAGCAGCCTCAGGACAGGGACCTATGGCTACACCTTC,CASSLRTGTYGYTF
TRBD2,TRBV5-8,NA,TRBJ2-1,TGTGCCAGCAGCTGGGAAAAGACTAGCGGGAGATCCTACAATGAGCAGTTCTTC,CASSWEKTSGRSYNEQFF
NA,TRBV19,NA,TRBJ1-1,TGTGCCAGTGCTATTTGGATAGGGAGGAACACTGAAGCTTTCTTT,CASAIWIGRNTEAFF
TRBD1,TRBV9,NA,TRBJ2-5,TGTGCCAGCAGCCCATCCGGGACAGGGAGTTTCGGGACCCAGTACTTC,CASSPSGTGSFGTQYF
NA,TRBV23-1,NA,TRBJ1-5,TGCGCCAGCAGTCGACCCCGTGACAGAGCCTCCAATCAGCCCCAGCATTTT,CASSRPRDRASNQPQHF
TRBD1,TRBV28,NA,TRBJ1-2,TGTGCCAGCAGTTCGAACTCACCGACAAGGGGGCGCTGGAGAGGCTACACCTTC,CASSSNSPTRGRWRGYTF
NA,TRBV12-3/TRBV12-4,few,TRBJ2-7,TGTGCCAGCAGTTTAGGTCCAGGATACGAGCAGTACTTC,CASSLGPGYEQYF
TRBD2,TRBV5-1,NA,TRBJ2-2,TGCGCCAGCAGCTCGGGACTAGCGGGGGCCCCGAACACCGGGGAGCTGTTTTTT,CASSSGLAGAPNTGELFF
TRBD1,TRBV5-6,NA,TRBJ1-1,TGTGCCAGCAGCCGGACAGGGGGCAGGGTCGGCGAAGCTTTCTTT,CASSRTGGRVGEAFF
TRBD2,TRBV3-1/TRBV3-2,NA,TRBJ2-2,TGTGCCAGCAGCCAAAGTCGGGGGGGGCCCTACGGGGAGCTGTTTTTT,CASSQSRGGPYGELFF
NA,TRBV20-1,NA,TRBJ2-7,TGCAGTGCTAGTAGCGGAGGAAACTACGAGCAGTACTTC,CSASSGGNYEQYF
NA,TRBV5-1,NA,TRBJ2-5,TGCGCCAGCAGCTTGGACTTGAGCGGCGGGACCCAAGAGACCCAGTACTTC,CASSLDLSGGTQETQYF
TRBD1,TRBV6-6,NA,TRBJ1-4,TGTGCCAGCTCACTAGGGACAGGGGTCCTCGAAAAACTGTTTTTT,CASSLGTGVLEKLFF
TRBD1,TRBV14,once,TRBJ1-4,TGTGCCAGCAGCCAGTACAGGGGAACTAATGAAAAACTGTTTTTT,CASSQYRGTNEKLFF
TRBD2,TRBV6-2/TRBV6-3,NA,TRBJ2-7,TGTGCCAGCAGTTACTCGACTCTAGCGGGAGGTTTCCCTAACTACGAGCAGTACTTC,CASSYSTLAGGFPNYEQYF
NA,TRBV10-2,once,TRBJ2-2,TGCGCCAGCGATCGAGCGGGTATAGACGGGGAGCTGTTTTTT,CASDRAGIDGELFF
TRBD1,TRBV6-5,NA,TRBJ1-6,TGTGCCAGCAGTCGAGACAGGGGTTACAATTCACCCCTCCACTTT,CASSRDRGYNSPLHF